This is a list of T cell receptor beta chains from one sample in a study of shared clonotypes between healthy human individuals. The protocol was immunoSEQ multiplex PCR, while the TCRdb copy is restricted to in-frame clones and leaves out a portion. The top ten hold around 0.45% of the sample, which has around 1.6 million clones, 95% to 99% seen once. The sequencing sample was made of naive CD4+ T cells sorted from blood. The receptor source for this set is a man aged 30 to 39 in good health. Each CDR3 is given with its conserved first and last residue. The D gene is left open where the match is weak. The listing skips clone size in some rows; elsewhere it reads once, few, many or a size class.

CDR3 length,clone size,D gene,V gene,J gene,CDR3 DNA,CDR3 protein
16,NA,TRBD1,TRBV2,TRBJ2-1,TGTGCCAGCAGAGTGGGACAGTTCCTCTCCTACAATGAGCAGTTCTTC,CASRVGQFLSYNEQFF
15,NA,NA,TRBV12-5,TRBJ2-1,TGTGCTAGTGGTTTCTTTAGCGGCTCCTACAATGAGCAGTTCTTC,CASGFFSGSYNEQFF
15,NA,TRBD1,TRBV28,TRBJ1-5,TGTGCCAGCAGTTTTCCTGACAGGGGAGTACAGCCCCAGCATTTT,CASSFPDRGVQPQHF
15,NA,NA,TRBV5-1,TRBJ2-2,TGCGCCAGCAGCTTGATTCCAGAAAACACCGGGGAGCTGTTTTTT,CASSLIPENTGELFF
18,NA,TRBD1,TRBV5-4,TRBJ2-5,TGTGCCAGCAGCGGCGGACAGGGGTTAGGGTCTGGTCAAGAGACCCAGTACTTC,CASSGGQGLGSGQETQYF
13,NA,NA,TRBV5-1,TRBJ2-7,TGCGCCAGCAGCTTGGGTGCATACTACGAGCAGTACTTC,CASSLGAYYEQYF
15,NA,NA,TRBV28,TRBJ2-7,TGTGCCAGCAGTTTATTAGCTAGCAATCATCACGAGCAGTACTTC,CASSLLASNHHEQYF
13,NA,NA,TRBV11-2,TRBJ2-7,TGTGCCAGCAGCAGTATGACCCTCTACGAGCAGTACTTC,CASSSMTLYEQYF
16,NA,NA,TRBV5-1,TRBJ2-3,TGCGCCAGCAGCCCCTGGAGACTCGACCGCACAGATACGCAGTATTTT,CASSPWRLDRTDTQYF
11,NA,NA,TRBV9,TRBJ2-2,TGTGCCAGCAGCGGATCCGGGGAGCTGTTTTTT,CASSGSGELFF
18,NA,NA,TRBV1,TRBJ2-1,TGCACCAGCAGCCGAACACTTAAGCGGCTAGCGGGATACAATGAGCAGTTCTTC,CTSSRTLKRLAGYNEQFF
13,NA,TRBD2,TRBV30,TRBJ2-5,TGTGCCTGGGCTCCTAGCGGGTGGCAGACCCAGTACTTC,CAWAPSGWQTQYF
16,NA,TRBD2,TRBV9,TRBJ2-2,TGTGCCAGCAGCCCACTAGCGGGAGGGAACACCGGGGAGCTGTTTTTT,CASSPLAGGNTGELFF
15,NA,NA,TRBV6-1,TRBJ2-7,TGTGCCAGCATTGACCCCCGACAGCGCTCCTACGAGCAGTACTTC,CASIDPRQRSYEQYF
14,once,NA,TRBV5-1,TRBJ2-7,TGCGCCAGCAGCTCCCCCTCCGGGGCCCACGAGCAGTACTTC,CASSSPSGAHEQYF
14,NA,NA,TRBV10-1,TRBJ2-7,TGCGCCAGCAGTGACGCCAGGGTCCCCTACGAGCAGTACTTC,CASSDARVPYEQYF